One and the same sample provided the 3 T cell receptor beta chains below, sequenced in a study of OX40 agonist ivuxolimab in advanced cancers. Data came from immunoSEQ multiplex PCR; TCRdb stores just in-frame clones and leaves some out. Among tens of thousands of clones listed, approximately 90% were seen once. The sequencing used CD4+ or CD8+ T cells sorted from blood, collected in a trial of the OX40 agonist ivuxolimab. These receptor sequences come from an adult with an advanced solid tumor such as melanoma, head and neck, liver or kidney cancer.

This chain uses TRBV4-2 with TRBJ1-1; D might be TRBD1 (5 bases). CDR1 and CDR2 (germline): LGHNA, YNFKEQ. The CDR3 sequence is 18 residues long. Trimming removed 0 bases from V and 4 bases from J, with 21 bases in between. The CDR3 DNA reads TGTGCCAGCAGCCAAGATCATCAGGGTGTGGAATTTAGCACTGAAGCTTTCTTT. Translation gives CASSQDHQGVEFSTEAFF.

By its share, this clone is medium-sized. The gene calls are TRBV12-5 and TRBJ2-1; 7 bases are shared with TRBD2. The CDR3 loop spans 17 amino acids. CDR1 is LGHNT, CDR2 FRNRAP, per germline. V gave up 3 bases and J gave up 5 bases; unmatched junction bases: 13. As DNA, the CDR3 is TGTGCTAGTGGTTTAGGGGTGGGGGACTACCGAAACAATGAGCAGTTCTTC. This sequence encodes CASGLGVGDYRNNEQFF.

This clone has just a few counts. The chain uses TRBV2 and TRBJ1-5; 8 bases match TRBD1. Germline values: CDR1 SNHLY, CDR2 FYNNEI. V lost 6 bases and J lost 3; bases outside the gene matches: 10. The CDR3 has 16 amino acids. CDR3 sequence (DNA): TGTGCCAGCAGACTAGACAGGGGAAGTTACAATCAGCCCCAGCATTTT. This sequence encodes CASRLDRGSYNQPQHF. The variable domain in full, completed from reference TRBV2 and TRBJ1-5, reads EPEVTQTPSHQVTQMGQEVILRCVPISNHLYFYWYRQILGQKVEFLVSFYNNEISEKSEIFDDQFSVERPDGSNFTLKIRSTKLEDSAMYFCASRLDRGSYNQPQHFGDGTRLSIL.